The clone carrying this T cell receptor (beta chain) was seen only once. This entry comes from a study of blood T cells in healthy people across ages. Germline V gene data show CDR1 as SEHNR and CDR2 as FQNEAQ (reference sequence). The CDR3 totals 15 residues. Trimming took off 1 base at V and 5 bases at J, with 15 bases between the two ends. Using a J-beta primer mix together with a sample-barcoded 5' primer, a second PCR was run for about 6 to 11 cycles. With 12 random nucleotides, a template-switch adaptor tagged each individual cDNA molecule. Every sample returned 2.5 million or more CDR3-containing paired-end reads. TCRdb called the 5' RACE reads again in MiXCR, with one record for every CDR3 protein. The data show under 1,100,000 distinct CDR3 sequences, 25% seen once. This same sample was also part of a study on T cells of mothers and their children. That work adds: According to the study, all extracted RNA entered cDNA synthesis at roughly 1.5 ug per 15 ul.

The V call is TRBV7-9, the J call TRBJ2-7; possibly TRBD2 for D (6 bases). This TCR was sampled from a girl aged 2 to 9 in good health. The specimen sequenced was blood. As DNA, the CDR3 is TGTGCCAGCAGCTTAGTTGGTGTCGGGGGTGACGAGCAGTACTTC. Translated, it gives CASSLVGVGGDEQYF.